This TCR beta chain stems from a study of blood T cells in healthy people across ages (dated by TCRdb to the mid-2010s). Looking at the study overall: In model experiments, template switching captured roughly one uniquely barcoded TCR beta cDNA molecule for every two T cells. Age-related changes in TCR beta repertoire diversity were measured in the study by deep sequencing normalized with unique cDNA molecular identifiers. The donors were divided into four age groups: young (average around 17 years), middle-aged (about 40), aged (around 59) and long-lived (around 80). To avoid experimental bias, donors of different ages were distributed randomly across sequencing lanes. Two additional independent replicas of 1 million unique cDNA reads from the same blood draw were analyzed for two donors (one aged 18 to 29 and one aged 80 or older).

On the study overall, not on this receptor specifically: Total diversity estimates from one million sequenced T cells were considered lower bounds and underestimates. Donor CMV infection status was unknown, potentially confounding age-related changes in expanded clonotypes. The long-lived group showed more naive CD4+ T cells, fewer expanded clones and increased TCR diversity than the aged group, suggesting age selection. Because profiling used bulk unsorted PBMCs, naive and antigen-experienced compartments could not be compared conclusively. There was a strong correlation between observed TCR beta diversity and the percentage of naive T cells measured by flow cytometry. As age increased, observed TCR beta diversity per million T cells dropped in a roughly linear way, and a significant reduction was already evident by age around 41.

Between the V and J ends, shortened by 6 bases and 3 bases respectively, the junction contains 12 bases. The CDR3 sequence holds 12 residues, the cysteine and phenylalanine included. Just CDR3 DNA is preserved here, 36 bases in frame from base 1. CDR1 is given as DFQATT and CDR2 as SNEGSKA, both from the germline V gene (reference sequence). The library was obtained by 5' RACE. TCRdb shows the sequencer as Illumina HiSeq 2500. A second about 7 to 12 cycle PCR used a sample-barcoded 5' primer and a J-beta primer mix. Each TCR beta cDNA molecule received a unique molecular identifier from a template-switch 5' adaptor carrying 12 random nucleotides. Each sample yielded at least 2.5 million CDR3-containing paired-end reads. The Mint cDNA synthesis kit, primed by a TRBC-specific oligonucleotide, was used to synthesize first-strand cDNA from all RNA. After uracil-DNA glycosylase treatment, a first 18-cycle PCR used universal primers M1SS and BC2_uni_R on all cDNA. The original pipeline was this. For normalization, 1 million high-quality reads were randomly selected from each sample, with every read carrying a distinct molecular identifier. Instead of being binned into consensus sequences, reads with shared molecular identifiers were discarded. CDR3 identification, clonotype clustering and error correction used MiTCR with a Q25 quality threshold and the strictest error-elimination algorithm. A nonparametric unseen species model with Euler transformation was used to estimate a lower bound on total TCR beta diversity. Through fastp at Q25 and MiXCR, TCRdb rebuilt clones from the public reads, retaining in-frame beta chains. Entries are consolidated by CDR3 protein sequence, retaining the most common genes and DNA. The V and J calls, along with clone size, are taken from TCRdb and not from the paper's own processing. In this sample the table shows 730,000 or so distinct CDR3 sequences, 40% to 45% of which occur a single time. Approximately 31% of the sample is taken by the ten largest.

On this clonotype: Which antigen it targets is not known. No much larger clone is present one base from it, and per-base qualities are unavailable.

Systemically healthy Caucasian individuals from Russia, some 40 in total and aged about 6 to 100 years, were included as donors. Each donor gave around 9.8 milliliters of peripheral blood, collected into EDTA-treated Vacutainer tubes. Ficoll-Paque density-gradient centrifugation was used to isolate PBMCs, with at least 7 million obtained per sample. Total RNA was extracted from PBMCs with Trizol reagent, with at least 6 micrograms obtained per sample. Naive CD45RAhigh/CD27high T cell percentages were measured by flow cytometry on a PBMC aliquot from every donor. The clonotype comes from an elderly man in good health. Sequencing was performed on blood. The rearrangement combines TRBV20-1 with TRBJ2-7; a confident D gene designation cannot be given. The DNA is as follows: TGCAGTGCAACGGCGACCGGCTACGAGCAGTACTTC. The resulting protein is CSATATGYEQYF.